This T cell receptor beta chain is drawn from a study of blood T cell repertoires in COVID-19. Looking at the study overall: Samples taken during acute and convalescent COVID-19 were collected in the United States, Italy and Spain.

Clinical history reported by participants formed the basis on which cohorts were assigned. The study counted Cohort 3 donors as recovered given two negative PCRs, clearance, or symptom resolution. The method was immunoSEQ multiplex PCR; TCRdb's version includes in-frame clones alone and lacks a portion of them. The sample yields about 330,000 clones, approximately 87% seen once. This CDR3 spans 16 amino acids. With 1 base removed from V and 3 bases from J, the gap between germline ends came to 14 bases. Germline CDR1 is SGHDT and CDR2 is YYEEEE. This receptor was obtained from a woman younger than 45 who had recovered from COVID-19. The chain joins TRBV5-6 to TRBJ1-3, with TRBD1 as a possible D gene (5 bases). The sample comprised PBMCs or T cells enriched from blood (not recorded which). The CDR3 nucleotides are TGTGCCAGCAGCTTGTTGGCAGGGTCTGGTGGAAACACCATATATTTT. It is translated as CASSLLAGSGGNTIYF.